This T cell receptor (beta chain) stems from a study of human T cells and chemical hapten exposure. Time point defined: patch test 3, about 24 weeks after DPC sensitization. Specified treatment: therapeutic diphenylcyclopropenone sensitization with weekly scalp DPC. Sequencing started from total RNA isolated from unfractionated whole blood. Germline V CDR1 and CDR2: SQVTM, ANQGSEA. V shed 0 bases and J shed 8 bases, with 14 bases lying between them. There are 14 residues in the CDR3. In the original processing: Sample-level TCR yields exhibited a median of about 96,000, with a range of 23,224 to 690,600. In TCRdb, the RACE reads were re-called with MiXCR into one record per CDR3 protein. The V and J calls reflect TCRdb's pipeline rather than the authors' work. Among about 76,000 distinct CDR3 sequences listed, approximately 12% were seen once. In this sample, this clonotype turned up many times.

The source material was whole blood, sampled in connection with sensitization to the hapten diphenylcyclopropenone (DPC). J is TRBJ2-1 and V is TRBV29-1; the D gene could be TRBD1 or TRBD2 (5 bases each). This TCR came from a woman aged 45-60 years with alopecia areata. Some clones in this sample may be carry-over from other donors' samples. CDR3 residues: CSVEDLGELDEQFF. Written as DNA, the CDR3 is TGCAGCGTTGAAGATCTGGGGGAGCTAGATGAGCAGTTCTTC.